This T cell receptor beta chain was observed in a study of T cell responses to AZD1222 COVID-19 vaccine. Remarks on this clone: As yet, its antigen is unknown.

The CDR3 totals 16 residues. Germline-derived CDR1 and CDR2 are MDHEN and SYDVKM. Trimming took off 5 bases at V and 5 bases at J, with 16 bases between the two ends. Libraries were prepared by immunoSEQ multiplex PCR; TCRdb keeps only in-frame clonotypes and omits some of them. The data hold around 140,000 clones, with about 90% observed a single time. Broader study findings: Nearly half of the spike-specific TCRs reportedly recognize variant regions that carry no mutations. Vaccine-related CD4 TCRs covered spike, predominating at 160-218 and 743-854.

The rearrangement joins TRBV28 to TRBJ1-6, with D possibly being TRBD1 (5 bases). Sequenced here: peripheral blood, sampled 28 days after the second dose of the MenACWY control vaccine. The source is an adult who received the MenACWY meningococcal vaccine as a control. CDR3 DNA sequence: TGTGCCAGCAGTCCGCCTGGGACGGTGAATAATTCACCCCTCCACTTT. Translation: CASSPPGTVNNSPLHF.